This TCR beta chain appears in the sequencing data of a study of cytomegalovirus exposure and HLA in healthy donors. Trimming took off 1 base at V and 0 bases at J, with 11 bases between the two ends. The length of the CDR3 is 16 residues. In germline, CDR1 is SGHRS, CDR2 YFSETQ. Primers included in the PCR were 60 Vbeta and 13 Jbeta primers. Assay: immunoSEQ multiplex PCR; the TCRdb copy retains only in-frame clones and omits some. The sample includes about 87,000 clones, 65% to 75% seen only once; the top ten take approximately 20%. Broader study findings: In a later analysis, HLA-associated beta chains showed higher expansion and lower generation probabilities than comparable chains.

As concerns this clone: Its antigen remains unknown.

The rearrangement uses TRBV5-1 and TRBJ1-3; D not certain. The sequence derives from a man younger than 45 in good health and CMV-seropositive. The specimen sequenced was PBMCs. The CDR3 sequence: CASSLYPGRSGNTIYF. CDR3 nucleotide sequence: TGCGCCAGCAGCTTGTACCCGGGTCGCTCTGGAAACACCATATATTTT.